Listed below are T cell receptor beta chains from one sample, sequenced in a study of Ad26.COV2.S vaccination and SARS-CoV-2 variants. Assay: immunoSEQ multiplex PCR; the TCRdb copy retains only in-frame clones and omits some. The sample shows fewer than 500,000 clones, 90% of them seen only once. The specimen was peripheral blood, collected in a trial of Ad26.COV2.S vaccine versus placebo. Receptors originate from a person between 18 and 65 years old who received the Ad26.COV2.S COVID-19 vaccine or a placebo. The CDR3 runs from the conserved cysteine through the conserved F or W. The D gene is left open where the match is weak. Clone size is shown for a subset of rows, as once, few, many or a class of expanded clone.

>NA|TRBD1|TRBV27|TRBJ1-4
TGTGCCAGCAGACAGGGGAATAATGAAAAACTGTTTTTT
CASRQGNNEKLFF
>NA|NA|TRBV5-6|TRBJ2-7
TGTGCCAGCAGCAAGACCAGGAGCGAGCAGTACTTC
CASSKTRSEQYF
>NA|TRBD2|TRBV28|TRBJ2-7
TGTGCCAGCACCCCGACTAGCGGGGGGGTCTCCTACGAGCAGTACTTC
CASTPTSGGVSYEQYF
>NA|NA|TRBV3-1/TRBV3-2|TRBJ1-1
TGTGCCAGCAGCCTGTACGGGCAGGAGAACACTGAAGCTTTCTTT
CASSLYGQENTEAFF
>NA|TRBD1|TRBV11-3|TRBJ2-1
TGTGCCAGCAGCTTCGACAGGGCCGATGAGCAGTTCTTC
CASSFDRADEQFF
>NA|NA|TRBV13|TRBJ1-3
TGTGCCAGCAGCTTAGGGGGGGCACGCTCTGGAAACACCATATATTTT
CASSLGGARSGNTIYF
>once|NA|TRBV5-4|TRBJ2-2
TGTGCCAGCAGCTTGCGGCTGGACACCGGGGAGCTGTTTTTT
CASSLRLDTGELFF
>NA|NA|TRBV6-1|TRBJ2-5
TGTGCCAGCAGTGAAGTCGAGGCCAGGGGAGGAGAGACCCAGTACTTC
CASSEVEARGGETQYF
>NA|NA|TRBV5-4|TRBJ2-5
TGTGCCAGCTCCCAGCGGACGCCGCAAGAGACCCAGTACTTC
CASSQRTPQETQYF
>NA|TRBD1|TRBV24-1|TRBJ1-2
TGTGCCACCAGTGACTCAAGGGGGCTATATGGCTACACCTTC
CATSDSRGLYGYTF
>few|NA|TRBV6-2/TRBV6-3|TRBJ2-1
TGTGCCAGCAGTTACCTAGGACAGTCCTACAATGAGCAGTTCTTC
CASSYLGQSYNEQFF
>NA|NA|TRBV11-2|TRBJ2-7
TGTGCCAGCAGCTTAGAAATTAAGATCTACGAGCAGTACTTC
CASSLEIKIYEQYF
>NA|NA|TRBV3-1/TRBV3-2|TRBJ2-2
TGTGCCAGCAGCCAAACGGGAGCCGGGGAGCTGTTTTTT
CASSQTGAGELFF
>NA|NA|TRBV6-1|TRBJ2-7
TGTGCCAGCAGTGAATACAGGGCCTACGAGCAGTACTTC
CASSEYRAYEQYF
>NA|NA|TRBV21-1|TRBJ2-3
TGTGCCAGCTTTGGGGGGAGTTACACAGATACGCAGTATTTT
CASFGGSYTDTQYF
>NA|NA|TRBV28|TRBJ1-3
TGTGCCAGCAAGGGGGACAACTTCGCAGACACCATATATTTT
CASKGDNFADTIYF
>NA|TRBD2|TRBV13|TRBJ2-3
TGTGCCAGCAGCTTAGGGGAGCGTCTAGCGGGAGATACGCAGTATTTT
CASSLGERLAGDTQYF
>few|NA|TRBV20-1|TRBJ1-4
TGCAGTGCCGGCGGGAATGAAAAACTGTTTTTT
CSAGGNEKLFF
>NA|NA|TRBV9|TRBJ1-5
TGTGCCAGCAGCGCGGGGGGGGGCAATCAGCCCCAGCATTTT
CASSAGGGNQPQHF
>NA|NA|TRBV25-1|TRBJ2-3
TGTGCCAGCAGTGAATCTGGTAGCGTAACAGATACGCAGTATTTT
CASSESGSVTDTQYF
>NA|NA|TRBV27|TRBJ2-7
TGTGCCAGCAGTTTATCGAGAGGGGCGGGCGAGCAGTACTTC
CASSLSRGAGEQYF
>NA|NA|TRBV27|TRBJ2-5
TGTGCCAGCAGGTCGGGGGGCCGTCAGGAGACCCAGTACTTC
CASRSGGRQETQYF
>NA|NA|TRBV15|TRBJ2-3
TGTGCCACCAGTGGGTGGGGGTTATTAGGAGATACGCAGTATTTT
CATSGWGLLGDTQYF
>NA|TRBD1|TRBV24-1|TRBJ2-7
TGTGCCACCAGTGGGGGGACAGCCCTCTACGAGCAGTACTTC
CATSGGTALYEQYF
>NA|NA|TRBV10-3|TRBJ1-3
TGTGCCATCAGGGACAACTCTGGAAACACCATATATTTT
CAIRDNSGNTIYF
>once|NA|TRBV19|TRBJ1-1
TGTGCCAGTAGGAGGGGGAACGCTGAAGCTTTCTTT
CASRRGNAEAFF